This T cell receptor (beta chain) originates from a study of human T cells and chemical hapten exposure (dated by TCRdb to the early 2020s). With respect to the entire study: For sensitization, 2% DPC in acetone was applied to a 2 cm by 2 cm area of upper inner arm skin. Throughout the roughly 25-week study period, patients were also given weekly therapeutic DPC doses on the scalp. Patch testing was done on the upper back using Finn chambers containing 0.01% DPC, and results were scored after 6 days according to International Contact Dermatitis Research Group standards. Most of the patients in the cohort were female, and the cohort covered alopecia areata with under or over 50% scalp involvement, alopecia totalis and alopecia universalis. Libraries were pooled for sequencing, and variation in per-sample TCR yields was attributed mainly to small differences in library volumes within the pool. In alopecia patients, the study followed how the peripheral blood TCR repertoire changed in vivo over primary and secondary sensitization to diphenylcyclopropenone (DPC), a hapten. Blood was sampled from patients pre-sensitization (week 0) and at 2, 6 and about 24 weeks after DPC sensitization. Around 30 alopecia patients provided blood for TCR sequencing at one to four time points (pre-sensitization, 2, 6 and 24 weeks).

CDR1 and CDR2 are drawn from the germline V gene: SGHVS, FNYEAQ. V loses 5 bases, J loses 2 bases, and the germline ends lie 12 bases apart. Counted from cysteine to phenylalanine, this CDR3 has 15 amino acids. The entry retains the CDR3 DNA only, 45 bases that are in frame from base 1. What this sample's time point label stands for: patch test 3, about 24 weeks after DPC sensitization. The sample's treatment or condition, from its label and the paper: therapeutic diphenylcyclopropenone sensitization with weekly scalp DPC. Blood at each patch-test visit was drawn before the patch test was applied. Patients were eligible if aged 18 to 70, diagnosed with alopecia and judged suitable for DPC therapy, and pregnant patients were excluded. Total RNA was isolated from unfractionated whole blood collected in Tempus Blood RNA tubes. For this clonotype: What this receptor recognizes is not known. Base qualities are not recorded, but no much larger clone differs from it by a single base.

The research as a whole found: Because all patients had alopecia, a presumed autoimmune disease, the immune response of the patients might differ from that of healthy individuals. Expanded TCRs formed significantly more large CDR3 similarity clusters than pre-sensitization or healthy control sets, consistent with antigen-driven responses. No change with DPC sensitization was found in the number of TCRs above 1 in 1000 frequency, and no evidence of global repertoire structure alterations was found. A positive correlation was found between the number of PT1 expanded TCRs and patch test score, with significance reached at thresholds 8, 16 and 32 but not 4. Repeated subsampling changed both the strength of the expansion versus patch-test correlation and the threshold at which that correlation became significant.

The receptor library was made with RACE. The instrument given in TCRdb is NextSeq 500. During library preparation, unique molecular identifiers were attached to individual cDNA molecules so that TCRs could be counted in a quantitative, reproducible way. From each blood RNA sample, both TCR alpha and TCR beta chains were sequenced. In the original analysis: The median number of TCRs per sample was roughly 94,000, ranging from 23,224 to 690,600. V, J and CDR3 annotation of the TCR reads was performed with the Decombinator software suite. For PS versus PT1 abundance plots, all samples were subsampled to the same number of TCRs (28,000). TCRs were defined as expanded if absent before sensitization and observed at least eight times at the 2-week time point. In TCRdb, the public reads were trimmed at Q25 with fastp and aligned with MiXCR, with productive beta chains retained. One record per CDR3 amino acid sequence lists the most common genes and DNA. TCRdb, rather than the study authors, made the V and J calls. Counted in this sample were roughly 150,000 distinct CDR3 sequences; 25% to 35% of them appeared once. Of the sample, 2.1% is held by the ten largest clones.

The sequence came from a woman aged 18 to 35 with alopecia areata. Some clones in this sample may be carry-over from other donors' samples. This sample comprised whole blood, obtained in connection with sensitization to the hapten diphenylcyclopropenone (DPC). Here the chain combines TRBV7-6 and TRBJ2-2; 5 matching bases give a weak D call of TRBD1. This receptor carries the CDR3 CASSPQEPNTGELFF. The nucleotide sequence reads as follows: TGTGCCAGCAGCCCACAGGAGCCAAACACCGGGGAGCTGTTTTTT.